What follows are 16 T cell receptor beta chains derived from one specimen sequenced in a study of OX40 agonist ivuxolimab in advanced cancers. Libraries were prepared by immunoSEQ multiplex PCR; TCRdb keeps only in-frame clonotypes and omits some of them. The table shows approximately 70,000 clones, with about nine tenths occurring only once. Sequenced here: CD4+ or CD8+ T cells sorted from blood, sampled in a trial of the OX40 agonist ivuxolimab. The receptors were sampled from an adult with an advanced solid tumor such as melanoma, head and neck, liver or kidney cancer.

The chain couples TRBV29-1 to TRBJ2-6; tentative D call: TRBD1 (6 bases). Germline V gives CDR1 SQVTM, CDR2 ANQGSEA. V was trimmed by 4 bases and J by 0 bases, leaving 13 bases between them. This CDR3 has 16 residues. In DNA, the CDR3 is TGCAGCGTTGGGATGCAGGGGTCCTCTGGGGCCAACGTCCTGACTTTC. Its translation: CSVGMQGSSGANVLTF.

The rearrangement joins TRBV6-5 to TRBJ2-7; a possible D gene is TRBD2 (6 bases). The CDR3 is made up of 14 amino acids. V gave up 6 bases and J gave up 4 bases, with 16 bases separating them. Per germline, CDR1 MNHEY and CDR2 SVGAGI. As DNA, the CDR3 is TGTGCCAGCAGAGATAGAGCGGGCGGATACGAGCAGTACTTC. Protein sequence: CASRDRAGGYEQYF.

The chain joins TRBV21-1 to TRBJ2-3; TRBD2 reflects the table's D call only, with no check against the DNA. TRBV21-1 is tagged as a pseudogene. CDR3 length equals 15 residues. The CDR3 DNA is TGTGCCAGCAGAACGGGGAGGCGGTGCACAGATACGCAGTATTTT. Translated, it gives CASRTGRRCTDTQYF.

This clone was recorded only once. CDR3: CASSRLGGNYGYTF. The CDR3 DNA is TGTGCCAGCAGCCGCCTGGGGGGAAACTATGGCTACACCTTC. The genes are TRBV11-2 and TRBJ1-2; D is possibly TRBD1 (5 bases). CDR3 length: 14 residues. Germline CDR1 SGHAT, CDR2 FQNNGV. Trimming removed 5 bases from V and 2 bases from J, with 12 bases in between.

This chain links TRBV28 with TRBJ1-1; possible D gene TRBD1, 6 bases. Germline V gene sequence: CDR1 MDHEN, CDR2 SYDVKM. The CDR3 has 15 residues. V was shortened by 4 bases and J by 3 bases, with 15 bases between the two germline ends. This chain's CDR3 is CASSSPRGGDTEAFF. DNA of the CDR3: TGTGCCAGCAGTTCTCCCAGGGGAGGGGACACTGAAGCTTTCTTT.

The chain carries TRBV5-1 and TRBJ2-3; D unresolved. Germline-derived CDR1 and CDR2 are SGHRS and YFSETQ. This CDR3 is built from 15 residues. Deletions cut 0 bases from V and 2 bases from J, with 10 bases between. For the CDR3, the DNA is TGCGCCAGCAGCTTGGCCGAGTTGGTCACAGATACGCAGTATTTT. Its protein is CASSLAELVTDTQYF.

The genes are TRBV10-3 and TRBJ1-6; 7 nucleotides align to TRBD1. CDR1 is ENHRY, CDR2 SYGVKD, per germline. The CDR3 is 15 residues long. Unmatched junction bases numbered 9, after V lost 6 bases and J lost 7 bases. CDR3 sequence (DNA): TGTGCCATCAGGGGGTCAGACAGGGCCAATTCACCCCTCCACTTT. The encoded protein is CAIRGSDRANSPLHF.

The chain joins TRBV5-1 to TRBJ1-1, with D tentatively TRBD1 (5 bases). Germline V lookup: CDR1 SGHRS, CDR2 YFSETQ. The V gene lost 3 bases and the J gene lost 1 base, with 7 bases spanning the gap. There are 13 residues in the CDR3. The CDR3 DNA is TGCGCCAGCAGCTACACAGGGAACACTGAAGCTTTCTTT. As protein: CASSYTGNTEAFF.

This clone has only one observation. V usage is TRBV19 and J usage is TRBJ1-6, with 7 bases identical to TRBD1. CDR3 length: 15 residues. Germline V gene lookup returns CDR1 LNHDA and CDR2 SQIVND (reference sequence). V dropped 5 bases and J dropped 4; count of bases not matched to a gene: 5. Here the CDR3 DNA reads TGTGCCAGTAGTGGACGACAGGGTTATAATTCACCCCTCCACTTT. Amino acids: CASSGRQGYNSPLHF.

V usage is TRBV12-2 and J usage is TRBJ2-5; the table's D call of TRBD2 was not tested on the DNA. TRBV12-2 counts as a pseudogene. This CDR3 is built from 17 residues. The CDR3 DNA sequence: TGTGCAAGTCGCACGCCCGAGCGTTCTCTGTACCAAGAGACCCAGTACTTC. Its translation: CASRTPERSLYQETQYF.

This clone was found a few times. The rearrangement uses TRBV6-5 and TRBJ1-6; D not certain. Trimming left V 2 bases short and J 0 bases short, with 5 bases between. Germline CDR1 MNHEY, CDR2 SVGAGI. The CDR3 totals 15 residues. The CDR3, as DNA: TGTGCCAGCAGTTACGAGAGCTCCTATAATTCACCCCTCCACTTT. It specifies CASSYESSYNSPLHF.

This chain links TRBV19 with TRBJ1-2, with unresolved D. CDR3 length: 15 residues. Germline V CDR1 and CDR2: LNHDA, SQIVND (reference sequence). The V and J ends lost 0 bases and 4 bases respectively, with 12 bases between them. Here the CDR3 reads CASSIDTVRTYGYTF. CDR3 DNA: TGTGCCAGTAGTATAGACACCGTAAGAACCTATGGCTACACCTTC.

This clone was seen only a few times. The chain uses TRBV6-5 and TRBJ1-6; perhaps TRBD1 as D (6 bases). Germline CDR1 and CDR2: MNHEY and SVGAGI. The V gene lost 5 bases and the J gene lost 9 bases, with 14 bases spanning the gap. The CDR3 loop spans 14 amino acids. The CDR3 loop is CASSRTVFSSPLHF. DNA for the CDR3: TGTGCCAGCAGTCGGACAGTCTTCAGTTCACCCCTCCACTTT.

This clone was detected only once. V and J are TRBV30 and TRBJ2-7; D is uncertain. CDR1 is GTSNPN and CDR2 is SVGIG in the germline V gene (reference sequence). The CDR3 runs to 13 residues. V lost 0 bases and J lost 3, with 9 bases in between. The CDR3 bases are TGTGCCTGGAGTGTATTAGACGGCTACGAGCAGTACTTC. Its protein is CAWSVLDGYEQYF.

V is TRBV30 and J is TRBJ2-2, with D possibly being TRBD1 (8 bases). Germline-derived CDR1 and CDR2 are GTSNPN and SVGIG (reference sequence). This CDR3 has 21 residues. Trimming removed 5 bases at V and 0 bases at J, with 31 bases between. As DNA, the CDR3 is TGTGCCTGGGGCGGGGGACAGGACCTCTATTCGTTTATCTCGAACACCGGGGAGCTGTTTTTT. Protein: CAWGGGQDLYSFISNTGELFF.

The chain is built from TRBV5-1 and TRBJ2-6; D unresolved. The germline CDR1 and CDR2 sequences are SGHRS and YFSETQ. The V gene lost 0 bases and the J gene lost 0 bases, with 10 bases spanning the gap. CDR3 length: 17 amino acids. The CDR3 loop reads CASSLVPVSSGANVLTF. For the CDR3, the DNA is TGCGCCAGCAGCTTGGTGCCAGTATCCTCTGGGGCCAACGTCCTGACTTTC.